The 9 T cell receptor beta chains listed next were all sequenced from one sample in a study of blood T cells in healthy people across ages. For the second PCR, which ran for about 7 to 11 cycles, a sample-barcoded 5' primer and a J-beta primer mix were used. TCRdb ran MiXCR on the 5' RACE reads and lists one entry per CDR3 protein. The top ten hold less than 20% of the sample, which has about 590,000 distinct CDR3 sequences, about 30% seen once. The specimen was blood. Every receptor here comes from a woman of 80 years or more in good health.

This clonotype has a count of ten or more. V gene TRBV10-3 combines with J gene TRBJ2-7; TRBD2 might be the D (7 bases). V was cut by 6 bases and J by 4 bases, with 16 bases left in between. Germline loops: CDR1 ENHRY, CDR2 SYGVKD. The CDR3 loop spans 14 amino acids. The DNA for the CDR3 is TGTGCCATCAGCGAAGGGGGGGGGTATTACGAGCAGTACTTC. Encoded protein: CAISEGGGYYEQYF.

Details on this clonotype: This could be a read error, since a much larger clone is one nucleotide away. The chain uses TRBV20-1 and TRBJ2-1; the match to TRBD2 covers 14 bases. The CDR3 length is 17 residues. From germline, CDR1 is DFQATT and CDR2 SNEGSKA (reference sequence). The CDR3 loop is CGAKRTSGGRGINEQFF. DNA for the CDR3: TGCGGTGCTAAACGGACTAGCGGGGGGCGTGGGATCAATGAGCAGTTCTTC.

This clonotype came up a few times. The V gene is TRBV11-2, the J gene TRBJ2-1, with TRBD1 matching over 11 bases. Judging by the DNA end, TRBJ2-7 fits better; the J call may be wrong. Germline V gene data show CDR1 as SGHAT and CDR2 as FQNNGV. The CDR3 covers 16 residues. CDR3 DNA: TGTGCCAGCAGCTCTCGGACAGGGGGCTTTTACAATGAGCAGTACTTC. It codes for CASSSRTGGFYNEQYF.

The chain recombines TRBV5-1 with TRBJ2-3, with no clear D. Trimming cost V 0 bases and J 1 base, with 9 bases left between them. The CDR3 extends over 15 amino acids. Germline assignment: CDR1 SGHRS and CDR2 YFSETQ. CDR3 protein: CASSLGDKRTDTQYF. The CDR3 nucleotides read TGCGCCAGCAGCTTGGGGGATAAGCGCACAGATACGCAGTATTTT.

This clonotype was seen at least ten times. In DNA, the CDR3 is TGTGCCAGCAGTGAAGCGCTAGCGGCTTACGAGCAGTACTTC. Amino acids: CASSEALAAYEQYF. The chain links TRBV25-1 to TRBJ2-7; TRBD2 matches at 7 bases. Germline V gene data show CDR1 as MGHDK and CDR2 as SYGVNS. This CDR3 comprises 14 residues. The V and J ends lost 2 bases and 4 bases, in that order; junction bases with no gene match: 5.

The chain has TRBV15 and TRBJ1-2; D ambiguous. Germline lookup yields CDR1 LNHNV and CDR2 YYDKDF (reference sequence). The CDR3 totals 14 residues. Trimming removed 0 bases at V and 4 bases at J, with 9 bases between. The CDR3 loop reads CATSRDRQAYGYTF. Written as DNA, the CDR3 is TGTGCCACCAGCAGAGACCGGCAGGCCTATGGCTACACCTTC. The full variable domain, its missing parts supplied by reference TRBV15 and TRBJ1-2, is DAMVIQNPRYQVTQFGKPVTLSCSQTLNHNVMYWYQQKSSQAPKLLFHYYDKDFNNEADTPDNFQSRRPNTSFCFLDIRSPGLGDTAMYLCATSRDRQAYGYTFGSGTRLTVV.

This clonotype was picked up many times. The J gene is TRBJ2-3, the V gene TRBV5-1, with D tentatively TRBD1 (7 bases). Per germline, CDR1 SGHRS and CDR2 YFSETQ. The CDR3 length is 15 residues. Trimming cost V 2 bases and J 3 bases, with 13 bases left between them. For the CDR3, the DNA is TGCGCCAGCAGCTTTGAGGAGGGGGCAACAGATACGCAGTATTTT. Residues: CASSFEEGATDTQYF.

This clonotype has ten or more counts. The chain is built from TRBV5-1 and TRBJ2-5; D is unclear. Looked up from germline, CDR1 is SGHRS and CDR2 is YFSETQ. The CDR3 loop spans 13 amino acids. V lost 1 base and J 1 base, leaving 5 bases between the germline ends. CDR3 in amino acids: CASSLISQETQYF. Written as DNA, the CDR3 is TGCGCCAGCAGCTTGATCTCCCAAGAGACCCAGTACTTC.

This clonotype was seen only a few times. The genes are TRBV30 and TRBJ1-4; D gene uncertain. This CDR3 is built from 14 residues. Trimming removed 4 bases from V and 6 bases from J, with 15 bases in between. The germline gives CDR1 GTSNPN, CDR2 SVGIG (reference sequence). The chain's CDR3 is CAWKRRVAYEKLFF. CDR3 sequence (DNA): TGTGCCTGGAAACGGAGGGTTGCGTATGAAAAACTGTTTTTT.